These 32 T cell receptor beta chains originate from one sample sequenced in a study of T-cell reconstitution after alpha-beta-depleted transplantation in children. For TCRbeta, the library was prepared with unique molecular identifiers. TCRdb re-called the PCR reads with MiXCR, one entry per CDR3 protein. The sample comprises over 200,000 distinct CDR3 sequences, roughly a tenth of which are singletons, and roughly 30% rests with the top ten. Sequenced here: PBMCs, sampled before TCRalphabeta/CD19-depleted stem cell transplant. The receptors here all came from a child less than two years old with acute myeloid leukemia, due to receive a stem cell transplant.

Worth noting for this clonotype: Given a much more abundant clone one base away, this may be a read error. This sequence joins TRBV7-2 and TRBJ2-7; no firm D call. The CDR3 spans 12 residues. Germline V gene sequence: CDR1 SGHTA, CDR2 FQGNSA. Here the CDR3 reads CASNLYPNEQYF. The CDR3 DNA is TGTGCCAGCAACTTATATCCGAACGAGCAGTACTTC.

This clonotype was detected ten times or more. The V call is TRBV20-1, the J call TRBJ2-1, with 7 positions matching TRBD1. Looked up from germline, CDR1 is DFQATT and CDR2 is SNEGSKA (reference sequence). V dropped 4 bases and J dropped 0; count of bases not matched to a gene: 12. The CDR3 has 17 residues. The CDR3 DNA sequence: TGCAGTGCTACGTCCCGGGACAGTGAGAGCTCCTACAATGAGCAGTTCTTC. Translating it yields CSATSRDSESSYNEQFF.

This clonotype was recorded at least ten times. The rearrangement links TRBV12-3 or TRBV12-4 to TRBJ2-5; D might be TRBD2 (6 bases). The CDR3 is made up of 14 amino acids. V gave up 3 bases and J gave up 5 bases, with 13 bases separating them. The chain's CDR3 is CASSFSGTWETQYF. DNA for the CDR3: TGTGCCAGCAGTTTTTCCGGGACTTGGGAGACCCAGTACTTC.

The sample holds many counts of this clonotype. This CDR3 reads CASSATRQDEQFF. The CDR3 DNA sequence: TGTGCCAGCAGCGCGACTAGGCAGGATGAGCAGTTCTTC. The V call is TRBV7-3, the J call TRBJ2-1; D might be TRBD2 (6 bases). Trimming left V 5 bases short and J 8 bases short, with 13 bases between. This CDR3 contains 13 residues. Germline V gives CDR1 SGHTA, CDR2 FQGTGA.

The table lists this clonotype with many counts. The chain recombines TRBV6-5 with TRBJ2-3; 9 nucleotides align to TRBD2. CDR3 length: 16 amino acids. Looked up from germline, CDR1 is MNHEY and CDR2 is SVGAGI. V trimming: 7 bases; J trimming: 1 base; junction bases outside the gene matches: 9. CDR3 in amino acids: CASTNRAGGGTDTQYF. For the CDR3, the DNA is TGTGCCAGCACTAATAGGGCGGGAGGGGGCACAGATACGCAGTATTTT.

This clonotype was recorded many times. This rearrangement joins TRBV5-1 to TRBJ2-7; maybe TRBD2 (6 bases). Germline V lookup: CDR1 SGHRS, CDR2 YFSETQ. Between the trimmed V and J ends, which lost 2 bases and 6 bases, there was a span of 15 bases. CDR3 length: 14 residues. The DNA for the CDR3 is TGCGCCAGCAGCTTAAACTTCGGGAGCGCCGAGCAGTACTTC. This gives the protein CASSLNFGSAEQYF.

This clonotype was found many times. The chain carries TRBV29-1 and TRBJ2-5; 10 nucleotides line up with TRBD2. There are 13 residues in the CDR3. Germline CDR1 reads SQVTM; CDR2 reads ANQGSEA. Trimming cost V 4 bases and J 3 bases; bases outside gene matches: 2. The CDR3 region has the DNA TGCAGCGTTGGAACTAGCGGGGAAGAGACCCAGTACTTC. As protein: CSVGTSGEETQYF.

This clonotype occurred many times. The chain recombines TRBV2 with TRBJ2-7, with 7 nucleotides matching TRBD1. Germline CDR1 reads SNHLY; CDR2 reads FYNNEI. The V and J ends lost 6 bases and 1 base, in that order; junction bases with no gene match: 9. The CDR3 is made up of 15 amino acids. CDR3 amino acids: CASRLTGMGSYEQYF. The CDR3 DNA is TGTGCCAGCAGGCTGACAGGGATGGGGTCCTACGAGCAGTACTTC. The full variable domain, completed using reference TRBV2 and TRBJ2-7, is EPEVTQTPSHQVTQMGQEVILRCVPISNHLYFYWYRQILGQKVEFLVSFYNNEISEKSEIFDDQFSVERPDGSNFTLKIRSTKLEDSAMYFCASRLTGMGSYEQYFGPGTRLTVT.

This clonotype was recorded many times. V and J are TRBV20-1 and TRBJ2-7, with 8 positions matching TRBD2. This CDR3 is built from 16 residues. Germline CDR1 and CDR2: DFQATT and SNEGSKA (reference sequence). The ends lost 3 bases at V and 3 bases at J; junction bases unmatched: 13. The CDR3 DNA sequence: TGCAGTGCTAGGCTTCGGTGGGCTAGCGGGCACTACGAGCAGTACTTC. Amino acids: CSARLRWASGHYEQYF.

This clonotype was seen just once. The chain has TRBV12-3 or TRBV12-4 and TRBJ1-2; 10 positions match TRBD1. The CDR3 consists of 15 residues. The V and J ends lost 6 bases and 4 bases, in that order; junction bases with no gene match: 8. CDR3 coding DNA: TGTGCCAGCAGGGGGGGCGGGACAGGGGTCTATGGCTACACCTTC. Protein: CASRGGGTGVYGYTF.

This clonotype was picked up many times. The germline gene is not matched at one end of the junction; a read error may be the cause. The gene calls are TRBV2 and TRBJ2-7, with D perhaps TRBD1 (5 bases). CDR3 size: 11 residues. Looked up from germline, CDR1 is SNHLY and CDR2 is FYNNEI. CDR3 amino acids: CASGPTQGPRF. The DNA for the CDR3 is TGTGCCAGCGGGCCTACCCAGGGTCCGCGTTTC.

This clonotype was counted at least ten times. The rearrangement joins TRBV29-1 to TRBJ1-2, with unresolved D. CDR1 and CDR2 from the germline V gene are SQVTM and ANQGSEA. There are 14 residues in the CDR3. The V and J ends lost 0 bases and 1 base respectively, with 9 bases between them. The CDR3 is CSVEDSTLNYGYTF. The CDR3 region has the DNA TGCAGCGTTGAAGACAGCACGCTTAACTATGGCTACACCTTC.

Only a few counts were recorded for this clonotype. V is TRBV3-1 and J is TRBJ2-2; no definite D call. The germline CDR1 and CDR2 sequences are LGHDT and YNNKEL (reference sequence). The CDR3 has 16 amino acids. V was trimmed by 0 bases and J by 4 bases, leaving 12 bases between them. DNA for the CDR3: TGTGCCAGCAGCCAAGATTCGGGCTTAGGCACCGGGGAGCTGTTTTTT. Translating it yields CASSQDSGLGTGELFF.

The J gene is TRBJ2-2, the V gene TRBV29-1; the D gene is possibly TRBD2 (6 bases). V was cut by 5 bases and J by 5 bases, with 12 bases left in between. The length of the CDR3 is 13 residues. Per the germline V gene, CDR1 is SQVTM and CDR2 is ANQGSEA. The CDR3 sequence: CSVFGGATGELFF. The CDR3 nucleotides are TGCAGCGTTTTTGGAGGGGCAACCGGGGAGCTGTTTTTT.

This clonotype was observed many times. The chain has TRBV20-1 and TRBJ1-1, with D possibly being TRBD1 (6 bases). This CDR3 has 15 residues. The V and J ends lost 0 bases and 0 bases respectively, with 11 bases between them. Germline V gene lookup returns CDR1 DFQATT and CDR2 SNEGSKA (reference sequence). DNA for the CDR3: TGCAGTGCTAGAGATGGGGGCGCTGTGAACACTGAAGCTTTCTTT. Translating it yields CSARDGGAVNTEAFF.

This clonotype was seen many times. The chain uses TRBV5-1 and TRBJ2-1, with D hard to call. The ends were cut back, 4 bases at V and 0 bases at J, with 11 bases in the middle. This CDR3 is 15 amino acids long. CDR1 is SGHRS and CDR2 is YFSETQ in the germline V gene. The chain's CDR3 is CASSTGVSSYNEQFF. The CDR3 DNA reads as TGCGCCAGCAGCACTGGGGTGAGCTCCTACAATGAGCAGTTCTTC.

This clonotype was seen ten or more times. The rearrangement joins TRBV27 to TRBJ2-5; TRBD1 matches at 9 bases. The germline gives CDR1 MNHEY, CDR2 SMNVEV (reference sequence). The CDR3 runs 20 residues. V trimming: 0 bases; J trimming: 5 bases; junction bases outside the gene matches: 19. The CDR3 spells CASSLSAPGQGMIRWETQYF. Here the CDR3 DNA reads TGTGCCAGCAGTTTATCTGCCCCGGGACAGGGTATGATCAGGTGGGAGACCCAGTACTTC.

The chain recombines TRBV7-2 with TRBJ2-2; D remains ambiguous. Trimming pared 4 bases from V and 0 bases from J, leaving 6 bases between. CDR3 size: 14 residues. Germline V gene data show CDR1 as SGHTA and CDR2 as FQGNSA. CDR3: CASSSSTNTGELFF. For the CDR3, the DNA is TGTGCCAGCAGCTCAAGTACGAACACCGGGGAGCTGTTTTTT.

At least ten counts were recorded for this clonotype. This sequence joins TRBV15 and TRBJ2-1, with no clear D. Trimming removed 0 bases from V and 1 base from J, with 7 bases in between. CDR1 and CDR2 from the germline V gene are LNHNV and YYDKDF (reference sequence). The CDR3 has 15 residues. In nucleotides, the CDR3 is TGTGCCACCAGCAGAGATTGGTTTTCCTACAATGAGCAGTTCTTC. This codes for CATSRDWFSYNEQFF.

This clonotype was picked up many times. The rearrangement joins TRBV4-1 to TRBJ1-2; possible D gene TRBD1, 5 bases. The germline V gene has CDR1 MGHRA and CDR2 YSYEKL. CDR3 size: 13 residues. Deletions cut 5 bases from V and 4 bases from J, with 11 bases between. The CDR3, as DNA: TGCGCCAGCAGCTTAGGGACTCCCTATGGCTACACCTTC. Translated, it gives CASSLGTPYGYTF.

This clonotype has a count of ten or more. The rearrangement joins TRBV7-3 to TRBJ2-3; 9 bases match TRBD2. The CDR3 loop spans 18 amino acids. Germline CDR1 is SGHTA and CDR2 is FQGTGA. The V gene end was trimmed by 1 base and the J gene end by 1 base; junction bases not matched to a gene: 9. Written as DNA, the CDR3 is TGTGCCAGCAGCTTAAACCCCCTCCGCGGGGGGGGCACAGATACGCAGTATTTT. Its protein product is CASSLNPLRGGGTDTQYF.

The chain combines TRBV21-1 with TRBJ2-1; TRBD1 is the table's D call and was not checked against the DNA. TRBV21-1 is described as a pseudogene. There are 14 residues in the CDR3. CDR3 amino acids: CASSSALSDMGQFF. Here the CDR3 DNA reads TGTGCCAGCAGCTCCGCCCTAAGTGATATGGGACAGTTCTTC.

This clonotype occurred many times. The chain uses TRBV18 and TRBJ1-1; D possibly corresponds to TRBD1 (5 bases). CDR3 length: 14 amino acids. Per the germline V gene, CDR1 is KGHSH and CDR2 is LQKENI. Trimming stripped 5 bases from V and 4 bases from J, with 14 bases between. The CDR3 region is CASSTQGRTTEAFF. CDR3 DNA sequence: TGTGCCAGCTCAACCCAGGGTCGAACCACTGAAGCTTTCTTT.

This clonotype was counted many times. The chain couples TRBV20-1 to TRBJ2-1; a possible D gene is TRBD2 (5 bases). The germline V and J ends were trimmed by 1 base and 5 bases, with 12 bases remaining between them. Germline CDR1 is DFQATT and CDR2 is SNEGSKA (reference sequence). This CDR3 has 14 amino acids. CDR3 sequence reads: CSARAPGGDNEQFF. CDR3 bases: TGCAGTGCTAGAGCCCCTGGAGGAGACAATGAGCAGTTCTTC.

Ten or more counts support this clonotype. DNA for the CDR3: TGCAGCCCCCAACGGAGCGGGAGTTATGAGCAGTTCTTC. As protein: CSPQRSGSYEQFF. The chain is built from TRBV20-1 and TRBJ2-1; 8 bases are a match to TRBD2. Germline values: CDR1 DFQATT, CDR2 SNEGSKA (reference sequence). The CDR3 runs 13 residues.

This clonotype was seen more than once but under ten times. This may come from a read error, since a much larger clone is one base off. This chain joins TRBV4-2 and TRBJ2-2; tentative D call: TRBD1 (6 bases). Per germline, CDR1 LGHNA and CDR2 YNFKEQ. V was clipped by 4 bases and J by 6 bases, with 15 bases between them. This CDR3 contains 15 residues. CDR3 loop: CASSPAGTWSGELFF. CDR3 in DNA: TGTGCCAGCAGCCCCGCCGGGACATGGTCCGGGGAGCTGTTTTTT.

Ten or more counts support this clonotype. The chain carries TRBV28 and TRBJ1-5, with D possibly matching TRBD1 (5 bases). V was shortened by 6 bases and J by 4 bases, with 10 bases between the two germline ends. Germline CDR1 and CDR2: MDHEN and SYDVKM. This CDR3 spans 13 amino acids. This CDR3 reads CASRGGNNQPQHF. CDR3 nucleotide sequence: TGTGCCAGCAGGGGGGGGAATAATCAGCCCCAGCATTTT.

The sample holds many counts of this clonotype. The genes are TRBV29-1 and TRBJ1-2, with no clear D. V was cut by 4 bases and J by 0 bases, with 9 bases left in between. The CDR3 sequence is 13 residues long. Germline CDR1 is SQVTM and CDR2 is ANQGSEA. The CDR3 sequence: CSVGRTTNYGYTF. For the CDR3, the DNA is TGCAGCGTTGGAAGGACCACTAACTATGGCTACACCTTC. The variable domain in full, completed from reference TRBV29-1 and TRBJ1-2, reads SAVISQKPSRDICQRGTSLTIQCQVDSQVTMMFWYRQQPGQSLTLIATANQGSEATYESGFVIDKFPISRPNLTFSTLTVSNMSPEDSSIYLCSVGRTTNYGYTFGSGTRLTVV.

As for this clonotype: With a much larger clone just one base away, this may be a read error. V gene TRBV7-2 combines with J gene TRBJ2-1; no clear D. Germline CDR1 SGHTA, CDR2 FQGNSA. CDR3 length equals 11 residues. The CDR3 DNA sequence: TGTGCCAGCAGCTTAGAGGATGAGCAGCTCTTC. It yields the protein CASSLEDEQLF.

This clonotype was detected ten times or more. The chain has TRBV5-1 and TRBJ2-7, with D perhaps assigned TRBD1 or TRBD2 (5 bases each). Trimming left V 4 bases short and J 2 bases short, with 7 bases between. The CDR3 runs to 12 residues. The germline CDR1 and CDR2 sequences are SGHRS and YFSETQ. The CDR3 loop is CASSRDAYEQYF. CDR3 DNA: TGCGCCAGCAGCCGGGACGCCTACGAGCAGTACTTC.

Ten or more counts support this clonotype. The chain links TRBV20-1 to TRBJ2-3; 14 bases fit TRBD2. The CDR3 is 14 amino acids. Germline values: CDR1 DFQATT, CDR2 SNEGSKA (reference sequence). Trimming at V came to 8 bases and at J to 4 bases, leaving 5 bases not matched to a gene. The CDR3 DNA reads TGCAGTTCTGGACTAGCGGGAGGCCCAGATACGCAGTATTTT. This sequence encodes CSSGLAGGPDTQYF.

This clonotype was observed once. A much more abundant neighbour one base away suggests this may be a read error. The chain joins TRBV4-1 to TRBJ1-5, with D perhaps TRBD1 (5 bases). CDR1 MGHRA and CDR2 YSYEKL come from the germline V gene. The CDR3 spans 16 residues. CDR3 DNA sequence: TGCGCCAGCAGCCAAGTCCGAGGGGTGCAGGGTCAGCCCCAGCCTTTT. As protein: CASSQVRGVQGQPQPF.